Listed here are 6 T cell receptor beta chains from one sample, sequenced in a study of immune evolution from preneoplasia to lung adenocarcinoma. Only in-frame clones appear in the TCRdb table, and some are missing; sequencing was by immunoSEQ multiplex PCR. The sample lists 4,000 to 5,000 clones; 75% to 85% were seen once. Sequences were obtained from FFPE minimally invasive lung adenocarcinoma tissue. Receptors were obtained from a person between 65 and 80 years old with lung adenocarcinoma.

The chain employs TRBV27 and TRBJ2-2; TRBD2 might be the D (5 bases). This CDR3 has 14 amino acids. The germline CDR1 and CDR2 sequences are MNHEY and SMNVEV (reference sequence). The V end was cut by 2 bases, the J end by 7 bases, with 11 bases between. The CDR3 here is CASSLRAAGGELFF. Written as DNA, the CDR3 is TGTGCCAGCAGTTTAAGAGCGGCGGGCGGGGAGCTGTTTTTT.

The chain is built from TRBV11-2 and TRBJ2-2; D not resolved. Germline assignment: CDR1 SGHAT and CDR2 FQNNGV. The V and J ends lost 1 base and 5 bases respectively, with 20 bases between them. The CDR3 runs to 18 residues. The CDR3 nucleotides are TGTGCCAGCAGCTTAGCGGTCACAAGGGTCGTGGGGACCGGGGAGCTGTTTTTT. Amino acids: CASSLAVTRVVGTGELFF. The complete variable domain, with remaining parts taken from reference TRBV11-2 and TRBJ2-2, reads EAGVAQSPRYKIIEKRQSVAFWCNPISGHATLYWYQQILGQGPKLLIQFQNNGVVDDSQLPKDRFSAERLKGVDSTLKIQPAKLEDSAVYLCASSLAVTRVVGTGELFFGEGSRLTVL.

V is TRBV5-1 and J is TRBJ2-5, with 12 positions matching TRBD2. Germline V gene lookup returns CDR1 SGHRS and CDR2 YFSETQ. Trimming cost V 7 bases and J 4 bases; bases outside gene matches: 8. The CDR3 extends over 15 amino acids. The DNA of the CDR3 is TGCGCCAGCGGCAGACTAGCGGGAGAAGGAGAGACCCAGTACTTC. Encoded protein: CASGRLAGEGETQYF.

The chain links TRBV18 to TRBJ1-1; the D is unclear. V gave up 3 bases and J gave up 3 bases, with 11 bases separating them. CDR3 length: 14 residues. Germline CDR1 and CDR2: KGHSH and LQKENI. CDR3 DNA: TGTGCCAGCTCACCGTCGCGTGGGGACACTGAAGCTTTCTTT. This gives the protein CASSPSRGDTEAFF.

With respect to this clone: Other DNA sequences in this sample translate to the same CDR3. In DNA form, the CDR3 reads TGTGCCAGCAGCCGCCCTCCCGAGGTCTCGAATACTGAAGCTTTCTTT. Protein product: CASSRPPEVSNTEAFF. The rearrangement joins TRBV5-8 to TRBJ1-1; D ambiguous. The CDR3 is 16 amino acids. Per the germline V gene, CDR1 is SGHTS and CDR2 is YDEGEE. The ends were cut back, 4 bases at V and 5 bases at J, with 21 bases in the middle.

V usage is TRBV28 and J usage is TRBJ1-5; D gene uncertain. The germline CDR1 and CDR2 sequences are MDHEN and SYDVKM. This CDR3 has 16 amino acids. Between the trimmed V and J ends, which lost 6 bases and 3 bases, there was a span of 18 bases. CDR3 bases: TGTGCCAGCAGCCCGACCTGGAGGCAGCTCAATCAGCCCCAGCATTTT. It translates to CASSPTWRQLNQPQHF.